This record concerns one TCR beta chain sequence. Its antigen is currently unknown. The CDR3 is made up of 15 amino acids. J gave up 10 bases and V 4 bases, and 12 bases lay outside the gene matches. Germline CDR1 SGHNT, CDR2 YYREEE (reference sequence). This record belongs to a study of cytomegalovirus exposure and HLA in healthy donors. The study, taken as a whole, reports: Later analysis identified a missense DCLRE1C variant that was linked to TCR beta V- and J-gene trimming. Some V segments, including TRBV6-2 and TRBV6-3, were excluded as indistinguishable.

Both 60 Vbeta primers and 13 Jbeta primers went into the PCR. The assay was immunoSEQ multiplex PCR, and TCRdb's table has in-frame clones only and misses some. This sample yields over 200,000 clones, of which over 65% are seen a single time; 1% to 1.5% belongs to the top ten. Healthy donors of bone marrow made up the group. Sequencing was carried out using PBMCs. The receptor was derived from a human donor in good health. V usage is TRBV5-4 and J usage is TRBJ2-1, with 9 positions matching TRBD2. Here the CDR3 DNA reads TGTGCCAGCAGCCCGGGACTAGCAGCCCCTCAGGAGCAGTTCTTC. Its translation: CASSPGLAAPQEQFF.